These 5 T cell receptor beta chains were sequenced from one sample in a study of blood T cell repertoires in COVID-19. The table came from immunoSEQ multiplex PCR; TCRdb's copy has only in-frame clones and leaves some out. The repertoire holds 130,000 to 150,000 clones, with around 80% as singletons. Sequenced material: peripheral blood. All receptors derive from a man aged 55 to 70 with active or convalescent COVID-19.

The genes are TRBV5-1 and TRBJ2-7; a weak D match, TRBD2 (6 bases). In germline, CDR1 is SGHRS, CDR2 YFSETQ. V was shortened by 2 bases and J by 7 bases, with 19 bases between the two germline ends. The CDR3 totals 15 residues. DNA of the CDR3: TGCGCCAGCAGCTTTAAGGGCGGGACCCCCGGAGAGCAGTACTTC. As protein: CASSFKGGTPGEQYF.

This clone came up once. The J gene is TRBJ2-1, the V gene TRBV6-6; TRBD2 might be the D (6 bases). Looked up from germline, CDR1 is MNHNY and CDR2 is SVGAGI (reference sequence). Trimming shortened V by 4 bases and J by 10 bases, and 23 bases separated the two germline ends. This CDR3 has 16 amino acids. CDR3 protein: CASSSPERTSLGEQFF. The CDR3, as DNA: TGTGCCAGCAGTTCCCCAGAGCGTACTAGCTTAGGGGAGCAGTTCTTC.

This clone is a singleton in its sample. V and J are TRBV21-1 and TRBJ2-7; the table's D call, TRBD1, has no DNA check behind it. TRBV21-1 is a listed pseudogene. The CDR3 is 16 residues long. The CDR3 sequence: CASTYTRGQLSYEQYF. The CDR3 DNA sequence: TGTGCCAGCACCTACACCAGGGGACAGCTCTCCTACGAGCAGTACTTC.

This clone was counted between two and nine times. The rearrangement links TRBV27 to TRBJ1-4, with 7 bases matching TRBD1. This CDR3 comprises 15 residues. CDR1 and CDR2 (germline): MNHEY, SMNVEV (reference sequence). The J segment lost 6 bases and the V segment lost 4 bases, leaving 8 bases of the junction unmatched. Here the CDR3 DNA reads TGTGCCAGCAGTTCAGCAGGGGGTTGGGATGAAAAACTGTTTTTT. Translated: CASSSAGGWDEKLFF.

The CDR3 protein is CASSLGTPYSNQPQHF. CDR3 sequence (DNA): TGTGCCAGCAGCCTTGGGACACCTTATAGCAATCAGCCCCAGCATTTT. The V and J genes are TRBV5-5 and TRBJ1-5, with a tentative D call TRBD1 (6 bases). There are 16 residues in the CDR3. V was clipped by 4 bases and J by 0 bases, with 14 bases between them. Germline V CDR1 and CDR2: SGHKS, YYEKEE (reference sequence).